Following are 28 T cell receptor beta chains from one sample sequenced in a study of blood T cell repertoires in COVID-19. The assay was immunoSEQ multiplex PCR, and TCRdb's table has in-frame clones only and misses some. In the table there are approximately 70,000 clones, 88% of which are singletons. The specimen was peripheral blood. The receptor source for this set is a human donor in a cohort sampled during active COVID-19.

This clone has a single count. This chain's CDR3 is CASRGTKPEQYV. The CDR3 bases are TGTGCAAGTCGGGGGACTAAGCCCGAGCAGTACGTC. V and J are TRBV12-2 and TRBJ2-7; the table gives TRBD2 as D, unverified against the DNA. TRBV12-2 is annotated as a pseudogene. The CDR3 has 12 amino acids.

Written as DNA, the CDR3 is TGTGCCAGCAGCCTTGAGCAGGGGTTTGGCAATCAGCCCCAGCATTTT. This sequence encodes CASSLEQGFGNQPQHF. The rearrangement links TRBV3-1 (or the pseudogene TRBV3-2) to TRBJ1-5; perhaps TRBD1 as D (6 bases). Between the trimmed V and J ends, which lost 4 bases and 2 bases, there was a span of 15 bases. The CDR3 consists of 16 residues. Germline CDR1 reads LGHDT; CDR2 reads YNNKEL (reference sequence).

The chain links TRBV30 to TRBJ1-5; TRBD1 agrees at 7 bases. CDR3 length: 14 amino acids. The junction had 3 bases not matched to a gene; V was cut back by 1 base and J by 3 bases. Germline V gives CDR1 GTSNPN, CDR2 SVGIG (reference sequence). The CDR3 is CAWSGGQTNQPQHF. The CDR3 nucleotides read TGTGCCTGGAGTGGGGGACAGACCAATCAGCCCCAGCATTTT.

V gene TRBV5-1 combines with J gene TRBJ2-7; D uncertain. V lost 9 bases and J 3 bases, leaving 13 bases between the germline ends. The CDR3 totals 12 residues. Per the germline V gene, CDR1 is SGHRS and CDR2 is YFSETQ. The DNA for the CDR3 is TGCGCCACCCCGTCGTCCGTCTACGAGCAGTACGTC. Its translation is CATPSSVYEQYV.

CDR3 region: CASRPTSGSTDTQYF. In nucleotides, the CDR3 is TGTGCCAGCAGACCTACTAGCGGGAGCACAGATACGCAGTATTTT. The chain uses TRBV7-9 and TRBJ2-3, with 9 bases identical to TRBD2. Germline V gene data show CDR1 as SEHNR and CDR2 as FQNEAQ (reference sequence). With V trimmed by 6 bases and J by 0 bases, 4 bases remained unmatched. The CDR3 length is 15 residues.

This chain links TRBV5-5 with TRBJ1-5; D is unclear. The V gene lost 2 bases and the J gene lost 5 bases, with 8 bases spanning the gap. Germline CDR1 is SGHKS and CDR2 is YYEKEE (reference sequence). The length of the CDR3 is 13 residues. The CDR3 loop is CASSFQADQPQHF. The CDR3 nucleotides are TGTGCCAGCAGCTTCCAGGCAGATCAGCCCCAGCATTTT.

The genes are TRBV5-4 and TRBJ2-5; D is perhaps TRBD2 (6 bases). V dropped 0 bases and J dropped 4 bases, with 13 bases sitting between them. The CDR3 is 15 amino acids. Germline values: CDR1 SGHNT, CDR2 YYREEE (reference sequence). The CDR3 region is CASSLGTRERETQYF. CDR3 coding DNA: TGTGCCAGCAGCTTGGGAACACGGGAGCGAGAGACCCAGTACTTC.

The gene calls are TRBV11-3 and TRBJ1-2; TRBD1 agrees at 9 bases. The ends lost 1 base at V and 8 bases at J; junction bases unmatched: 8. CDR3 length equals 15 residues. Germline CDR1 and CDR2: SGHNT and YENEEA. CDR3 coding DNA: TGTGCCAGCAGCTTAGGGGAGGGACAGGGTTACGGCTACACCTTC. Amino acid sequence: CASSLGEGQGYGYTF.

The J gene is TRBJ1-3, the V gene TRBV2; D is possibly TRBD1 (6 bases). In germline, CDR1 is SNHLY, CDR2 FYNNEI. This CDR3 is built from 15 residues. V was shortened by 6 bases and J by 0 bases, with 12 bases between the two germline ends. For the CDR3, the DNA is TGTGCCAGCAGAATGACAGGTGCCTCTGGAAACACCATATATTTT. Translated: CASRMTGASGNTIYF.

The rearrangement links TRBV6-5 to TRBJ1-5; no clear D gene. The CDR3 loop spans 15 amino acids. Germline V gene lookup returns CDR1 MNHEY and CDR2 SVGAGI. The V gene lost 7 bases and the J gene lost 0 bases, with 13 bases spanning the gap. DNA for the CDR3: TGTGCCAGCACCCCCTTGCGGGCTAGCAATCAGCCCCAGCATTTT. It encodes CASTPLRASNQPQHF.

This clone was observed once. Additional DNA sequences in this sample encode the identical CDR3. The genes are TRBV9 and TRBJ2-1; 9 positions agree with TRBD2. This CDR3 region has 15 residues. Germline V CDR1 and CDR2: SGDLS, YYNGEE. V gave up 0 bases and J gave up 4 bases; unmatched junction bases: 2. The CDR3 region is CASSVGAGGYNEQFF. CDR3 coding DNA: TGTGCCAGCAGCGTAGGAGCGGGAGGTTACAATGAGCAGTTCTTC.

This rearrangement joins TRBV5-1 to TRBJ2-2; 8 bases match TRBD2. Trimming removed 6 bases from V and 0 bases from J; junction bases left unmatched: 7. Germline-derived CDR1 and CDR2 are SGHRS and YFSETQ. The CDR3 is 16 amino acids. CDR3 nucleotides: TGCGCCAGCACGACACAGCGGGAGACGAACACCGGGGAGCTGTTTTTT. Encoded protein: CASTTQRETNTGELFF.

This clone was recorded only once. The chain combines TRBV9 with TRBJ2-2; 8 bases map to TRBD1. The CDR3 has 15 amino acids. CDR1 is SGDLS, CDR2 YYNGEE, per germline. V gave up 2 bases and J gave up 4 bases; unmatched junction bases: 4. The DNA of the CDR3 is TGTGCCAGCAGCGTCAGGACAGGGCTCACCGGGGAGCTGTTTTTT. Protein product: CASSVRTGLTGELFF.

The chain carries TRBV5-6 and TRBJ2-7; D might be TRBD1 (6 bases). CDR3 length: 15 amino acids. Trimming stripped 4 bases from V and 2 bases from J, with 16 bases between. Germline V lookup: CDR1 SGHDT, CDR2 YYEEEE. As DNA, the CDR3 is TGTGCCAGCAGCCTCCTAGGGCAGGGGACCTACGAGCAGTACGTC. Translation: CASSLLGQGTYEQYV.

The chain employs TRBV10-3 and TRBJ2-5; weak D call: TRBD1 (5 bases). The V gene lost 0 bases and the J gene lost 3 bases, with 5 bases spanning the gap. The CDR3 is 13 amino acids. Germline CDR1 and CDR2: ENHRY and SYGVKD. The CDR3 coding sequence is TGTGCCATCAGTGAGTCAGGGGAAGAGACCCAGTACTTC. Protein product: CAISESGEETQYF.

CDR3 nucleotide sequence: TGTGCCAGCAGCGAGTGGCCGGGAGTAAAAGAGACCCAGTACTTC. The encoded protein is CASSEWPGVKETQYF. The chain has TRBV5-6 and TRBJ2-5; D possibly corresponds to TRBD2 (6 bases). In germline, CDR1 is SGHDT, CDR2 YYEEEE. V lost 4 bases, J lost 3 bases, and 16 bases lay in between. The CDR3 runs to 15 residues.

The table lists this clone with a count of one. The chain recombines TRBV5-4 with TRBJ2-3, with TRBD2 matching over 16 bases. The CDR3 is made up of 16 amino acids. The germline gives CDR1 SGHNT, CDR2 YYREEE (reference sequence). J was trimmed by 3 bases and V by 4 bases; bases with no gene match: 2. As DNA, the CDR3 is TGTGCCAGCAGCGTGGGACTAGCGGGAGGGACAGATACGCAGTATTTT. This encodes CASSVGLAGGTDTQYF.

Concerning this clone: At the DNA level, this CDR3 is encoded by other sequences in the same sample as well. V gene TRBV20-1 combines with J gene TRBJ2-1; 7 positions agree with TRBD2. The CDR3 is made up of 14 amino acids. Germline-derived CDR1 and CDR2 are DFQATT and SNEGSKA (reference sequence). V was clipped by 3 bases and J by 0 bases; unmatched bases: 2. CDR3 amino acids: CSASSGSSYNEQFF. CDR3 bases: TGCAGTGCTAGTAGCGGGTCCTCCTACAATGAGCAGTTCTTC.

The rearrangement uses TRBV30 and TRBJ1-5; 7 bases match TRBD1. CDR1 is GTSNPN, CDR2 SVGIG, per germline (reference sequence). With V trimmed by 0 bases and J by 11 bases, 10 bases remained unmatched. The CDR3 covers 14 residues. The CDR3 region is CAWSVGGGDWSQHF. CDR3 in DNA: TGTGCCTGGAGTGTCGGAGGGGGCGATTGGTCCCAGCATTTT.

The rearrangement joins TRBV5-1 to TRBJ2-2; D is possibly TRBD1 (6 bases). The CDR3 has 14 residues. Trimming cost V 6 bases and J 4 bases, with 13 bases left between them. Looked up from germline, CDR1 is SGHRS and CDR2 is YFSETQ. The CDR3 spells CASTDSPITGELFF. CDR3 bases: TGCGCCAGCACGGACAGCCCCATCACCGGGGAGCTGTTTTTT.

This chain's CDR3 is CASSLVRLAGHNEQFF. CDR3 nucleotide sequence: TGTGCCAGCAGCTTGGTCCGGCTAGCGGGACATAATGAGCAGTTCTTC. The chain joins TRBV5-6 to TRBJ2-1; TRBD2 matches 9 bases. This CDR3 contains 16 residues. The V and J ends lost 0 bases and 7 bases, in that order; junction bases with no gene match: 8. In germline, CDR1 is SGHDT, CDR2 YYEEEE.

This rearrangement joins TRBV4-2 to TRBJ2-5, with 11 bases identical to TRBD2. In germline, CDR1 is LGHNA, CDR2 YNFKEQ. Unmatched junction bases numbered 7, after V lost 3 bases and J lost 4 bases. The CDR3 extends over 16 amino acids. CDR3 in amino acids: CASSQELAGVRETQYF. CDR3 DNA: TGTGCCAGCAGCCAGGAACTAGCGGGAGTAAGAGAGACCCAGTACTTC.

This clone appeared a single time. The V call is TRBV5-4, the J call TRBJ2-2, with D perhaps TRBD1 (5 bases). V was clipped by 3 bases and J by 0 bases, with 9 bases between them. Germline-derived CDR1 and CDR2 are SGHNT and YYREEE (reference sequence). This CDR3 is built from 15 residues. CDR3 amino acids: CASSSGKANTGELFF. DNA of the CDR3: TGTGCCAGCAGCTCAGGGAAGGCGAACACCGGGGAGCTGTTTTTT.

The chain uses TRBV5-4 and TRBJ2-1, with 7 positions matching TRBD2. Germline CDR1 and CDR2: SGHNT and YYREEE (reference sequence). The CDR3 has 16 amino acids. The trim removed 1 base at V and 5 bases at J, leaving 9 bases unmatched. The CDR3 DNA reads TGTGCCAGCAGCTTGTACGGTCTAGCGGCTAACAATGAGCAGTTCTTC. This codes for CASSLYGLAANNEQFF. Filled out from reference TRBV5-4 and TRBJ2-1, the complete variable domain reads ETGVTQSPTHLIKTRGQQVTLRCSSQSGHNTVSWYQQALGQGPQFIFQYYREEENGRGNFPPRFSGLQFPNYSSELNVNALELDDSALYLCASSLYGLAANNEQFFGPGTRLTVL.

The J gene is TRBJ2-5, the V gene TRBV6-6; TRBD1 is a possible D gene (6 bases). Trimming cost V 5 bases and J 3 bases, with 19 bases left between them. Germline CDR1 MNHNY, CDR2 SVGAGI (reference sequence). The CDR3 sequence is 16 residues long. The CDR3 DNA reads TGTGCCAGCAGTCCCAAATCAACAGGGTGGGAAGAGACCCAGTACTTC. Encoded protein: CASSPKSTGWEETQYF.

The chain links TRBV11-1 to TRBJ2-3; possibly TRBD1 for D (6 bases). This CDR3 region has 14 residues. Germline V gene lookup returns CDR1 SGHAT and CDR2 FQDESV (reference sequence). The germline V and J ends were trimmed by 6 bases and 2 bases, with 12 bases remaining between them. The CDR3 region has the DNA TGTGCCAGCAGTTCCAGGGACACCACAGATACGCAGTATTTT. It specifies CASSSRDTTDTQYF.

The chain carries TRBV2 and TRBJ1-6; possible D gene TRBD1, 5 bases. The CDR3 has 14 residues. V was cut by 0 bases and J by 9 bases, with 9 bases left in between. Germline CDR1 and CDR2: SNHLY and FYNNEI. The DNA for the CDR3 is TGTGCCAGCAGTGAAGCGCAGGGAGGTTCACCCCTCCACTTT. This sequence encodes CASSEAQGGSPLHF. Combining the CDR3 with reference TRBV2 and TRBJ1-6 gives the whole variable domain EPEVTQTPSHQVTQMGQEVILRCVPISNHLYFYWYRQILGQKVEFLVSFYNNEISEKSEIFDDQFSVERPDGSNFTLKIRSTKLEDSAMYFCASSEAQGGSPLHFGNGTRLTVT.

The rearrangement joins TRBV7-9 to TRBJ1-4, with D possibly TRBD1 on 5 matching bases. This CDR3 has 13 amino acids. The V gene's germline CDR1 is SEHNR and CDR2 FQNEAQ (reference sequence). V was cut by 8 bases and J by 2 bases, with 9 bases left in between. The CDR3 here is CASGRQTNEKLFF. CDR3 nucleotide sequence: TGTGCCAGCGGCCGACAGACTAATGAAAAACTGTTTTTT.